What follows are 29 T cell receptor beta chains derived from one specimen sequenced in a study of cytomegalovirus exposure and HLA in healthy donors. Only in-frame clones appear in the TCRdb table, and some are missing; sequencing was by immunoSEQ multiplex PCR. The sample consists of 110,000 to 150,000 clones, around 93% of them appearing once. The material sequenced was PBMCs. The origin of the receptors is a man aged 18 to 35 in good health and CMV-seropositive.

This sequence joins TRBV19 and TRBJ1-1; 7 bases agree with TRBD1. The junction had 8 bases not matched to a gene; V was cut back by 5 bases and J by 5 bases. This CDR3 spans 14 amino acids. Germline V gene data show CDR1 as LNHDA and CDR2 as SQIVND (reference sequence). CDR3 sequence: CASSYRGRRTEAFF. CDR3 DNA sequence: TGTGCCAGTAGTTATAGGGGGCGTAGGACTGAAGCTTTCTTT.

This clone was seen once. The chain uses TRBV5-1 and TRBJ1-1; D not certain. This CDR3 contains 13 residues. V was pared by 2 bases and J by 1 base, with 6 bases between. Germline V CDR1 and CDR2: SGHRS, YFSETQ. DNA for the CDR3: TGCGCCAGCAGCTTTCGGGGGAACACTGAAGCTTTCTTT. Amino acid sequence: CASSFRGNTEAFF.

J is TRBJ1-2 and V is TRBV2; possible D gene TRBD1, 5 bases. The CDR3 is 12 residues long. The germline gives CDR1 SNHLY, CDR2 FYNNEI. Deletions cut 4 bases from V and 7 bases from J, with 10 bases between. The CDR3 loop reads CASSGGGVGYTF. The CDR3 coding sequence is TGTGCCAGCAGTGGGGGAGGGGTTGGCTACACCTTC.

The chain links TRBV9 to TRBJ2-7; 9 positions agree with TRBD1. The length of the CDR3 is 15 residues. Germline assignment: CDR1 SGDLS and CDR2 YYNGEE. Trimming removed 6 bases from V and 2 bases from J; junction bases left unmatched: 9. The CDR3 protein is CASTVGQGVTYEQYF. The CDR3 nucleotides are TGTGCCAGCACTGTGGGACAGGGAGTTACCTACGAGCAGTACTTC.

The chain employs TRBV7-3 and TRBJ2-7; 8 positions agree with TRBD2. The CDR3 contains 14 residues. V dropped 5 bases and J dropped 0; count of bases not matched to a gene: 3. From germline, CDR1 is SGHTA and CDR2 FQGTGA. The CDR3 is CASSLGTSSYEQYF. CDR3 bases: TGTGCCAGCAGCCTAGGGACTAGCTCCTACGAGCAGTACTTC.

This clone showed up just once. This chain uses TRBV19 with TRBJ1-5; TRBD1 matches at 9 bases. CDR3 length: 15 residues. With V trimmed by 4 bases and J by 7 bases, 8 bases remained unmatched. Germline V gene lookup returns CDR1 LNHDA and CDR2 SQIVND (reference sequence). CDR3 amino acids: CASSNPRTGVQPQHF. CDR3 coding DNA: TGTGCCAGTAGTAACCCGAGGACAGGGGTACAGCCCCAGCATTTT.

This chain uses TRBV4-1 with TRBJ2-7; 8 nucleotides line up with TRBD1. V lost 1 base, J lost 1 base, and 6 bases stayed unmatched. The CDR3 covers 16 residues. The V gene's germline CDR1 is MGHRA and CDR2 YSYEKL. The CDR3 DNA sequence: TGCGCCAGCAGCCAAGCCGCCGGGACAGGATCCTACGAGCAGTACTTC. It specifies CASSQAAGTGSYEQYF.

The chain carries TRBV2 and TRBJ2-3; 11 nucleotides align to TRBD2. CDR1 and CDR2 (germline): SNHLY, FYNNEI. V shed 8 bases and J 0 bases; nucleotides not matched to a gene: 4. CDR3 length equals 15 residues. CDR3 sequence (DNA): TGTGCCAGCCTAGCGGGAGGCTATAGCACAGATACGCAGTATTTT. Amino acid sequence: CASLAGGYSTDTQYF. Full variable domain (rest looked up from reference TRBV2 and TRBJ2-3): EPEVTQTPSHQVTQMGQEVILRCVPISNHLYFYWYRQILGQKVEFLVSFYNNEISEKSEIFDDQFSVERPDGSNFTLKIRSTKLEDSAMYFCASLAGGYSTDTQYFGPGTRLTVL.

The chain has TRBV28 and TRBJ1-2, with D tentatively TRBD1 (6 bases). The V gene's germline CDR1 is MDHEN and CDR2 SYDVKM. The V end lost 6 bases, the J end lost 3 bases, and 20 bases lay between the germline ends. The CDR3 loop spans 16 amino acids. CDR3 amino acids: CASRPALRAGDYGYTF. As DNA, the CDR3 is TGTGCCAGCAGGCCTGCCCTGAGGGCAGGGGACTATGGCTACACCTTC.

The chain joins TRBV7-9 to TRBJ2-7; a possible D gene is TRBD2 (5 bases). CDR1 and CDR2 from the germline V gene are SEHNR and FQNEAQ (reference sequence). The CDR3 extends over 15 amino acids. Trimming took 4 bases from V and 5 from J, leaving 18 bases between them. CDR3 DNA sequence: TGTGCCAGCAGCTGGTCGGGGTCTCAACGGAACGAGCAGTACTTC. Translated, it gives CASSWSGSQRNEQYF.

The rearrangement joins TRBV2 to TRBJ2-3, with 10 bases lining up with TRBD2. The junction had 8 bases not matched to a gene; V was cut back by 4 bases and J by 4 bases. This CDR3 has 16 amino acids. The germline gives CDR1 SNHLY, CDR2 FYNNEI. The CDR3 spells CASSVASGRFPDTQYF. Here the CDR3 DNA reads TGTGCCAGCAGTGTGGCTAGCGGGAGATTCCCAGATACGCAGTATTTT. The full variable domain, in which reference TRBV2 and TRBJ2-3 provide the parts outside the CDR3, is EPEVTQTPSHQVTQMGQEVILRCVPISNHLYFYWYRQILGQKVEFLVSFYNNEISEKSEIFDDQFSVERPDGSNFTLKIRSTKLEDSAMYFCASSVASGRFPDTQYFGPGTRLTVL.

V usage is TRBV10-3 and J usage is TRBJ1-1, with TRBD1 as a possible D gene (6 bases). Trimming removed 5 bases at V and 5 bases at J, with 15 bases between. The CDR3 contains 14 residues. Germline assignment: CDR1 ENHRY and CDR2 SYGVKD. The CDR3: CAISKTGPGTEAFF. Here the CDR3 DNA reads TGTGCCATCAGTAAGACAGGTCCTGGAACTGAAGCTTTCTTT.

The chain couples TRBV7-2 to TRBJ2-2; the D gene is possibly TRBD2 (7 bases). V lost 5 bases, J lost 5 bases, and 9 bases lay in between. CDR1 is SGHTA and CDR2 is FQGNSA in the germline V gene. CDR3 length equals 13 residues. The CDR3 bases are TGTGCCAGCAGCCGGGGGGCAACCGGGGAGCTGTTTTTT. Residues: CASSRGATGELFF.

Worth noting for this clone: At one boundary the junction diverges from the germline segment, which might be a read error. The chain carries TRBV28 and TRBJ1-4; D may be TRBD1 (6 bases). This CDR3 has 15 residues. Germline V gives CDR1 MDHEN, CDR2 SYDVKM. In DNA form, the CDR3 reads TGTGCCAGCACTTTATCGGGGGGACACTATGAAAAACTGTTTTTT. Residues: CASTLSGGHYEKLFF.

V and J are TRBV9 and TRBJ2-7; possibly TRBD1 for D (6 bases). V was cut by 2 bases and J by 0 bases, with 12 bases left in between. This CDR3 contains 15 residues. CDR1 and CDR2 from the germline V gene are SGDLS and YYNGEE. The DNA of the CDR3 is TGTGCCAGCAGCGTGACAGGATCGAGCTCCTACGAGCAGTACTTC. Its translation: CASSVTGSSSYEQYF.

This chain links TRBV20-1 with TRBJ2-1, with unresolved D. Trimming cost V 5 bases and J 7 bases, with 3 bases left between them. From germline, CDR1 is DFQATT and CDR2 SNEGSKA (reference sequence). The CDR3 extends over 9 amino acids. CDR3 DNA: TGCAGTGCTCCGAATGAGCAGTTCTTC. This encodes CSAPNEQFF.

This clone was seen just once. The CDR3 loop reads CATSREDSYEQYF. CDR3 sequence (DNA): TGTGCCACCAGCAGAGAGGACAGCTACGAGCAGTACTTC. The J gene is TRBJ2-7, the V gene TRBV15; TRBD1 might be the D (6 bases). Germline CDR1 reads LNHNV; CDR2 reads YYDKDF (reference sequence). Trimming took 0 bases from V and 3 from J, leaving 6 bases between them. The CDR3 is 13 residues long.

The chain couples TRBV27 to TRBJ1-2; D is undetermined. In germline, CDR1 is MNHEY, CDR2 SMNVEV (reference sequence). The CDR3 loop spans 13 amino acids. V was clipped by 4 bases and J by 0 bases, with 6 bases between them. CDR3: CASSWASNYGYTF. Written as DNA, the CDR3 is TGTGCCAGCAGTTGGGCTTCTAACTATGGCTACACCTTC.

This clone was recorded only once. The chain recombines TRBV28 with TRBJ2-7; 11 bases map to TRBD2. CDR1 MDHEN and CDR2 SYDVKM come from the germline V gene. The CDR3 consists of 15 residues. V shed 4 bases, J shed 6 bases, and the junction held 8 bases outside the gene matches. CDR3 sequence reads: CASSWLLAGGSEQYF. The CDR3 nucleotides are TGTGCCAGCAGTTGGCTTCTAGCGGGAGGTAGCGAGCAGTACTTC.

The chain links TRBV27 to TRBJ2-1, with a weak D call TRBD2 (6 bases). The germline V and J ends were trimmed by 3 bases and 6 bases, with 9 bases remaining between them. CDR3 length: 13 residues. CDR1 is MNHEY and CDR2 is SMNVEV in the germline V gene (reference sequence). The CDR3 here is CASSFLGGNEQFF. For the CDR3, the DNA is TGTGCCAGCAGTTTTTTGGGGGGCAATGAGCAGTTCTTC.

This clone was recorded once. This CDR3 is CASSLSFRDYGYTF. CDR3 nucleotide sequence: TGCGCCAGCAGCTTATCCTTCAGGGACTATGGCTACACCTTC. The chain is built from TRBV5-1 and TRBJ1-2; TRBD1 is a possible D gene (5 bases). This CDR3 region has 14 residues. Trimming stripped 2 bases from V and 3 bases from J, with 11 bases between. Germline values: CDR1 SGHRS, CDR2 YFSETQ.

The chain couples TRBV7-8 to TRBJ2-7; TRBD1 matches 9 bases. V lost 0 bases and J lost 3; bases outside the gene matches: 3. CDR1 and CDR2 from the germline V gene are SGHVS and FQNEAQ. The CDR3 has 15 residues. CDR3 residues: CASSLARTGVYEQYF. As DNA, the CDR3 is TGTGCCAGCAGCTTAGCAAGGACAGGGGTCTACGAGCAGTACTTC.

This clone has a single count. The CDR3 DNA reads TGCGCCAGCAGTGAGTCAGGCTTCAAAAGAGGTGAGCAGTTCTTC. This gives the protein CASSESGFKRGEQFF. The chain is built from TRBV10-2 and TRBJ2-1; D is undetermined. Trimming shortened V by 0 bases and J by 9 bases, and 15 bases separated the two germline ends. CDR3 length: 15 amino acids. The germline V gene has CDR1 WSHSY and CDR2 SAAADI.

The V gene is TRBV7-3, the J gene TRBJ2-2; D perhaps matches TRBD2 (6 bases). Germline V gives CDR1 SGHTA, CDR2 FQGTGA. V was pared by 7 bases and J by 2 bases, with 14 bases between. The CDR3 runs 15 residues. CDR3 sequence: CASNPGGPNTGELFF. The CDR3 DNA sequence: TGTGCCAGCAACCCCGGGGGACCCAACACCGGGGAGCTGTTTTTT.

The gene calls are TRBV5-1 and TRBJ2-7; D not certain. V gave up 0 bases and J gave up 7 bases, with 14 bases separating them. Germline V CDR1 and CDR2: SGHRS, YFSETQ. The CDR3 spans 14 residues. The CDR3 sequence: CASSLVLPSTEQYF. The CDR3 DNA sequence: TGCGCCAGCAGCTTGGTATTACCGAGTACGGAGCAGTACTTC.

The chain employs TRBV7-9 and TRBJ1-2, with TRBD1 matching over 9 bases. The trim removed 5 bases at V and 6 bases at J, leaving 13 bases unmatched. The CDR3 length is 16 residues. CDR1 and CDR2 (germline): SEHNR, FQNEAQ (reference sequence). The CDR3 nucleotides read TGTGCCAGCAGCCGGGTACTCCTACAGGGGGCGAATGGCTACACCTTC. Amino acid sequence: CASSRVLLQGANGYTF.

Written as DNA, the CDR3 is TGTGCCTGGAGTCAACAACTGAGGTACTCCACTGAAGCTTTCTTT. Its protein product is CAWSQQLRYSTEAFF. This chain joins TRBV30 and TRBJ1-1; D is unresolved. V lost 2 bases, J lost 4 bases, and 17 bases lay in between. The CDR3 spans 15 residues. CDR1 and CDR2 (germline): GTSNPN, SVGIG (reference sequence).

V gene TRBV5-5 combines with J gene TRBJ1-2; the D gene is possibly TRBD1 (6 bases). The CDR3 is made up of 14 amino acids. V was trimmed by 1 base and J by 7 bases, leaving 14 bases between them. In germline, CDR1 is SGHKS, CDR2 YYEKEE (reference sequence). The CDR3 DNA sequence: TGTGCCAGCAGCTTGAGGGGGATGTATGGTGGCTACACCTTC. Translation: CASSLRGMYGGYTF.

The gene calls are TRBV10-3 and TRBJ2-3; 13 positions match TRBD2. CDR1 is ENHRY and CDR2 is SYGVKD in the germline V gene. This CDR3 comprises 17 residues. V trimming: 2 bases; J trimming: 4 bases; junction bases outside the gene matches: 6. CDR3 DNA: TGTGCCATCAGTGAGACTAGCGGGAGGGCCGGGGCAGATACGCAGTATTTT. It specifies CAISETSGRAGADTQYF.